The next 25 T cell receptor beta chains were all read from a single sample in a study of post-analysis software for immune sequencing data. Study-wide results and caveats: Relative to controls, patients had five TRBV segments at higher frequency, with TRBV5-6, TRBV5-1 and TRBV20-1 among these.

The library was made from cDNA and included unique molecular identifiers. TCRdb reanalysed the PCR reads using MiXCR and keeps one entry per CDR3 protein. The sample has under 900,000 distinct CDR3 sequences, under 70% seen once. Antigen specificity for these receptors is unknown. The specimen was blood. The receptors come from a girl aged 5-17 years with multiple sclerosis.

The chain recombines TRBV6-6 with TRBJ2-1; 14 nucleotides line up with TRBD2. The CDR3 covers 14 residues. Per germline, CDR1 MNHNY and CDR2 SVGAGI (reference sequence). Germline trimming cut 10 bases from V and 8 bases from J; bases unmatched to any gene: 7. Here the CDR3 reads CATSGTSGSYEQFF. The CDR3 coding sequence is TGTGCCACGTCCGGGACTAGCGGGAGCTATGAGCAGTTCTTC.

V gene TRBV5-1 combines with J gene TRBJ2-7, with unresolved D. The V end lost 0 bases, the J end lost 2 bases, and 12 bases lay between the germline ends. The CDR3 is 15 amino acids. From germline, CDR1 is SGHRS and CDR2 YFSETQ. In DNA, the CDR3 is TGCGCCAGCAGCTTGGCCCATGGGCTGACCTACGAGCAGTACTTC. Encoded protein: CASSLAHGLTYEQYF.

The DNA of the CDR3 is TGCGCCAGCAGATCCGAGGTAAGATCCTACGAGCAGTACTTC. It yields the protein CASRSEVRSYEQYF. The rearrangement joins TRBV5-1 to TRBJ2-7; D is undetermined. The CDR3 spans 14 residues. The germline V and J ends were trimmed by 5 bases and 1 base, with 13 bases remaining between them. Germline CDR1 is SGHRS and CDR2 is YFSETQ.

V gene TRBV6-5 combines with J gene TRBJ1-1; D is undetermined. Germline CDR1 reads MNHEY; CDR2 reads SVGAGI. V lost 5 bases, J lost 3 bases, and 16 bases lay in between. The CDR3 extends over 15 amino acids. The CDR3 nucleotides read TGTGCCAGCAGTATCGGACCTGCGGGCTACACTGAAGCTTTCTTT. This sequence encodes CASSIGPAGYTEAFF.

The chain links TRBV20-1 to TRBJ2-3, with 7 bases identical to TRBD1. The CDR3 is 14 residues long. Germline CDR1 is DFQATT and CDR2 is SNEGSKA (reference sequence). V gave up 6 bases and J gave up 0 bases; unmatched junction bases: 6. The CDR3 region is CSARGQESTDTQYF. As DNA, the CDR3 is TGCAGTGCCCGTGGACAGGAGAGCACAGATACGCAGTATTTT.

The chain combines TRBV5-5 with TRBJ2-6; D gene uncertain. Germline CDR1 is SGHKS and CDR2 is YYEKEE (reference sequence). V lost 2 bases to trimming and J lost 2 bases, with 5 bases between them. The CDR3 length is 14 residues. The CDR3 loop is CASSFTPGANVLTF. Written as DNA, the CDR3 is TGTGCCAGCAGCTTCACTCCTGGGGCCAACGTCCTGACTTTC.

As to this clonotype: A read error may account for a junction end that differs from germline. The rearrangement links TRBV5-1 to TRBJ1-1, with D unresolved. CDR3 length: 12 amino acids. Germline V gene lookup returns CDR1 SGHRS and CDR2 YFSETQ. The CDR3 nucleotides are TGCGCCAACAGCTCGGGAAACTCTGAAGCTTTCTTT. Its protein product is CANSSGNSEAFF.

Comment on this clonotype: The conserved final phenylalanine or tryptophan is absent from the CDR3, which likely points to a read error. The rearrangement joins TRBV25-1 to TRBJ2-7, with 8 bases that match TRBD1. The CDR3 consists of 15 residues. With V trimmed by 3 bases and J by 4 bases, 8 bases remained unmatched. The germline V gene encodes CDR1 MGHDK and CDR2 SYGVNS. The CDR3, as DNA: TGTGCCAGCAGTGACCAGACAGGGGTTGGGTACGAGCAGTACTGC. This encodes CASSDQTGVGYEQYC.

Comments on this clonotype: The junction departs from the called germline gene at one end, perhaps through a read error. This chain joins TRBV12-3 or TRBV12-4 and TRBJ2-3; D is unclear. The CDR3 consists of 15 residues. CDR3 DNA: TGTGCCAGCAGTTTGGGCAGATCGAGCACAGATGCGCAGTATTTT. Encoded protein: CASSLGRSSTDAQYF.

This clonotype was seen once. The chain recombines TRBV5-5 with TRBJ2-4; D might be TRBD1 (6 bases). Trimming stripped 2 bases from V and 10 bases from J, with 16 bases between. Germline V gives CDR1 SGHKS, CDR2 YYEKEE (reference sequence). This CDR3 contains 14 residues. The CDR3 loop reads CASSFTGIGGIQYF. The CDR3 DNA reads TGTGCCAGCAGCTTTACAGGGATAGGTGGGATTCAGTACTTC. Using reference TRBV5-5 and TRBJ2-4 for the parts outside the CDR3, the full variable domain is DAGVTQSPTHLIKTRGQQVTLRCSPISGHKSVSWYQQVLGQGPQFIFQYYEKEERGRGNFPDRFSARQFPNYSSELNVNALLLGDSALYLCASSFTGIGGIQYFGAGTRLSVL.

The gene calls are TRBV15 and TRBJ2-5; TRBD2 matches at 8 bases. The CDR3 extends over 16 amino acids. The V and J ends lost 0 bases and 7 bases, in that order; junction bases with no gene match: 10. CDR1 is LNHNV and CDR2 is YYDKDF in the germline V gene (reference sequence). As DNA, the CDR3 is TGTGCCACCAGCAGAGAACCCCCGGGACTAGATGTGACCCAGTACTTC. Its protein product is CATSREPPGLDVTQYF. The whole variable domain, filled in from reference TRBV15 and TRBJ2-5, reads DAMVIQNPRYQVTQFGKPVTLSCSQTLNHNVMYWYQQKSSQAPKLLFHYYDKDFNNEADTPDNFQSRRPNTSFCFLDIRSPGLGDTAMYLCATSREPPGLDVTQYFGPGTRLLVL.

Only a few counts were recorded for this clonotype. CDR3 residues: CSVDRPGLAKNIQYF. The CDR3 DNA follows: TGCAGCGTTGACCGTCCCGGTCTAGCCAAAAACATTCAGTACTTC. V is TRBV29-1 and J is TRBJ2-4, with no clear D. The ends were cut back, 3 bases at V and 0 bases at J, with 12 bases in the middle. The germline V gene has CDR1 SQVTM and CDR2 ANQGSEA. The CDR3 covers 15 residues.

This clonotype was observed a handful of times. The chain carries TRBV20-1 and TRBJ2-7; 10 bases agree with TRBD1. This CDR3 is built from 14 residues. J lost 3 bases, V lost 6 bases, and 8 bases had no gene match. Germline lookup yields CDR1 DFQATT and CDR2 SNEGSKA (reference sequence). In DNA, the CDR3 is TGCAGTGCCCCGCGGGGGACAGGGGACTACGAGCAGTACTTC. It translates to CSAPRGTGDYEQYF.

This clonotype was counted a few times. The rearrangement uses TRBV12-3 or TRBV12-4 and TRBJ1-2; 7 bases align to TRBD1. Germline trimming cut 6 bases from V and 8 bases from J; bases unmatched to any gene: 6. The CDR3 consists of 12 residues. CDR3 amino acids: CASRPHRGGYTF. The DNA for the CDR3 is TGTGCCAGCAGACCACACAGGGGAGGCTACACCTTC.

CDR3 in DNA: TGTGCCAGCAGCCCCTCTCAGACTAGCGGGGTCTACGAGCAGTACTTC. This sequence encodes CASSPSQTSGVYEQYF. The V call is TRBV7-9, the J call TRBJ2-7, with TRBD2 matching over 11 bases. The germline CDR1 and CDR2 sequences are SEHNR and FQNEAQ (reference sequence). After removal of 5 bases from V and 3 bases from J, the junction contained 9 bases not matched to a gene. The CDR3 is 16 residues long.

This chain links TRBV5-1 with TRBJ1-1; no reliable D call. Germline CDR1 and CDR2: SGHRS and YFSETQ. The CDR3 runs 12 residues. Trimming removed 4 bases at V and 8 bases at J, with 12 bases between. The CDR3 coding sequence is TGCGCCAGCAGCGCTACAACCCGCGAAGCTTTCTTT. Translation gives CASSATTREAFF.

This clonotype was seen a handful of times. The chain employs TRBV7-3 and TRBJ2-3, with D hard to call. The CDR3 contains 13 residues. Trimming took off 0 bases at V and 4 bases at J, with 5 bases between the two ends. Germline V gene data show CDR1 as SGHTA and CDR2 as FQGTGA. The CDR3 DNA follows: TGTGCCAGCAGCTTAACGAGGTCAGATACGCAGTATTTT. Amino acids: CASSLTRSDTQYF.

This clonotype was found a few times. This chain joins TRBV20-1 and TRBJ1-5; D not certain. Trimming took off 4 bases at V and 4 bases at J, with 17 bases between the two ends. Per the germline V gene, CDR1 is DFQATT and CDR2 is SNEGSKA (reference sequence). This CDR3 comprises 15 residues. The CDR3 protein is CSAIGQDHGNQPQHF. Here the CDR3 DNA reads TGCAGTGCTATAGGGCAGGACCATGGGAATCAGCCCCAGCATTTT.

The chain couples TRBV6-6 to TRBJ2-5; 8 bases fit TRBD2. Germline V gene sequence: CDR1 MNHNY, CDR2 SVGAGI (reference sequence). This CDR3 contains 12 residues. J was trimmed by 6 bases and V by 7 bases; bases with no gene match: 4. The DNA for the CDR3 is TGTGCCAGCATCTCGGGGGGGCAGACCCAGTACTTC. Translated: CASISGGQTQYF.

This clonotype showed up just a few times. The chain combines TRBV3-1 with TRBJ2-7; 12 bases are a match to TRBD2. Germline values: CDR1 LGHDT, CDR2 YNNKEL (reference sequence). V dropped 1 base and J dropped 6; count of bases not matched to a gene: 7. The CDR3 contains 16 residues. The CDR3 bases are TGTGCCAGCAGCCAAGGATCTAGCGGGAGGGTGAGCGAGCAGTACTTC. Protein product: CASSQGSSGRVSEQYF.

The V gene is TRBV20-1, the J gene TRBJ1-2; no firm D call. CDR3 length: 12 residues. The germline V gene encodes CDR1 DFQATT and CDR2 SNEGSKA (reference sequence). With 0 bases removed from V and 9 bases from J, the gap between germline ends came to 11 bases. CDR3 loop: CSARDIGWSYTF. CDR3 sequence (DNA): TGCAGTGCTAGAGATATAGGGTGGAGCTACACCTTC.

The chain combines TRBV12-3 or TRBV12-4 with TRBJ1-5, with TRBD1 matching 9 bases. The CDR3 totals 14 residues. With 5 bases clipped from V and 7 bases from J, the junction kept 6 bases outside the gene matches. CDR3 region: CASSTQGASQPQHF. The CDR3 bases are TGTGCCAGCAGTACACAGGGGGCCTCACAGCCCCAGCATTTT.

The chain couples TRBV14 to TRBJ2-2; the D is unclear. Germline CDR1 reads SGHDN; CDR2 reads FVKESK. The CDR3 totals 14 residues. Trimming cost V 3 bases and J 1 base, with 6 bases left between them. CDR3: CASSHRRNTGELFF. The CDR3 DNA follows: TGTGCCAGCAGCCACCGCAGGAACACCGGGGAGCTGTTTTTT.

The chain combines TRBV3-1 with TRBJ1-2; D call uncertain. The germline CDR1 and CDR2 sequences are LGHDT and YNNKEL (reference sequence). CDR3 length equals 14 residues. V lost 3 bases and J lost 0, with 8 bases in between. This CDR3 reads CASSHEGSNYGYTF. CDR3 DNA sequence: TGTGCCAGCAGCCATGAGGGCTCTAACTATGGCTACACCTTC.

DNA of the CDR3: TGTGCCAGCAGCTTAGTCGAGGCTAGCGCCGAGCAGTACTTC. Its protein product is CASSLVEASAEQYF. This sequence joins TRBV5-5 and TRBJ2-7; weak D call: TRBD2 (6 bases). Germline V gene sequence: CDR1 SGHKS, CDR2 YYEKEE (reference sequence). The V and J ends lost 2 bases and 6 bases respectively, with 15 bases between them. CDR3 length equals 14 residues.